This T cell receptor (beta chain) emerged from a study of blood T cell repertoires in COVID-19. Study at large: In each case, the material was cDNA or gDNA derived from T cells, B-cell-depleted T cells, or PBMCs.

Followed over time, Seattle patients had been enrolled while infection was active. Original data processing: For nucleated cells, counts were estimated from reference gene primer amplification. The assay was immunoSEQ multiplex PCR, and TCRdb's table has in-frame clones only and misses some. Clone size and V and J calls were adopted from that table, with D and trimming inferred from the DNA. The profile shows 150,000 or so clones, 82% of them singletons. The CDR3 has 15 amino acids. The V and J ends lost 6 bases and 3 bases, in that order; junction bases with no gene match: 5. Germline V CDR1 and CDR2: SGHDN, FVKESK.

This sequence was found in a woman aged 40 to 50 with COVID-19, enrolled during active disease. The sequencing input was peripheral blood. This chain links TRBV14 with TRBJ2-1; 10 bases map to TRBD1. The CDR3: CASRAGQGDYNEQFF. CDR3 coding DNA: TGTGCCAGCAGGGCAGGACAGGGGGACTACAATGAGCAGTTCTTC.